The entry below describes one TCR beta chain. Its target is unknown. This table comes from immunoSEQ multiplex PCR, and its TCRdb copy is limited to in-frame clones, with some not included. The sample lists 3,000 or so clones, roughly four fifths occurring once. This sample is part of a study of T cells after posttransplantation cyclophosphamide. Trimming took 1 base from V and 2 from J, leaving 18 bases between them. The CDR3 runs 17 residues. The germline gives CDR1 SGHAT, CDR2 FQNNGV. Study-wide results and limits: Later blood repertoires were often dominated by clones from the donor CD8+ memory compartment.

Sample: CD8+ T cells sorted from bone marrow. The receptor was derived from a woman aged 55-69 years in good health, CMV-negative, and a related stem cell transplant donor. The chain uses TRBV11-2 and TRBJ2-7, with a possible D match to TRBD2 (5 bases). The DNA for the CDR3 is TGTGCCAGCAGCTTAGGAGCGGTGCAGGACTTCACCTACGAGCAGTACGTC. Translation gives CASSLGAVQDFTYEQYV.